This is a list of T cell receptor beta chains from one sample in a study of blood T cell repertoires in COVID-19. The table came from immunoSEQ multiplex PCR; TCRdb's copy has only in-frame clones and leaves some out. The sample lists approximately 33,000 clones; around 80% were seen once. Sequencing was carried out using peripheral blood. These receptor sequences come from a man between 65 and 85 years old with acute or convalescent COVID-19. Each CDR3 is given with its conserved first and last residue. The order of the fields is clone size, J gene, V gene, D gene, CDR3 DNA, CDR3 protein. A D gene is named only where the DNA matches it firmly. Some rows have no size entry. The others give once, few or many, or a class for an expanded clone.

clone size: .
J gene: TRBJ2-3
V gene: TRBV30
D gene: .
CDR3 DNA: TGTGCCTGGAGTAAGGACTATAAACGTGATACGCAGTATTTT
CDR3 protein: CAWSKDYKRDTQYF

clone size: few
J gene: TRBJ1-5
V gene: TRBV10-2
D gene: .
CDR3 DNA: TGCGCCAGCAGAAACAGGGATCATCAGCCCCAGCATTTT
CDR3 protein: CASRNRDHQPQHF

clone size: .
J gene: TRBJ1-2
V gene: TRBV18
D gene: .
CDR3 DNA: TGTGCCAGCTCACCCGAGATCTCCAACTATGGCTACACCTTC
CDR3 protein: CASSPEISNYGYTF

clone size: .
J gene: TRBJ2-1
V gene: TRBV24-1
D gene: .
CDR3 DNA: TGTGCCACCACGAACCGGGGCAATGAGCAGTTCTTC
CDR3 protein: CATTNRGNEQFF

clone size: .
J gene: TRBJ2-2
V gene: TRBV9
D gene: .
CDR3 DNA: TGTGCCAGCAGCGCCCAGGACAGACTAAACACCGGGGAGCTGTTTTTT
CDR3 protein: CASSAQDRLNTGELFF

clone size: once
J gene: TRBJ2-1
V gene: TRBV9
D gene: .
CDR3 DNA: TGTGCCAGCAGCCCTCAAGGACACAGCTACAATGAGCAGTTCTTC
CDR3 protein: CASSPQGHSYNEQFF

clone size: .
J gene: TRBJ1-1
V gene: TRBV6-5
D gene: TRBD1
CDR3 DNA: TGTGCCAGCAGGGGGGACAGGAACACTGAAGCTTTCTTT
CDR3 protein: CASRGDRNTEAFF

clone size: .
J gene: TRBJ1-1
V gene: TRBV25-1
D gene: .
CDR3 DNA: TGTGCCAGCAGTGGCGGCAGGGCCCCTGAAGCTTTCTTT
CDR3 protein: CASSGGRAPEAFF

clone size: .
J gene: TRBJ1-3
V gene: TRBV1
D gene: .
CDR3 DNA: TGCACCAGCAGCCACGTCTCAGGACAGACGAGCTCTGGAAACACCATATATTTT
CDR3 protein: CTSSHVSGQTSSGNTIYF

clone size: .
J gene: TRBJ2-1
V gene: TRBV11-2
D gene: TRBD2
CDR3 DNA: TGTGCCAGCAGCTTAGAACTAGCGGGGGGCAGAGATGAGCAGTTCTTC
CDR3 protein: CASSLELAGGRDEQFF

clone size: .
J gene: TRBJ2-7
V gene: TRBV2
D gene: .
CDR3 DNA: TGTGCCAATTCAGGCGACAGCTACGAGCAGTACTTC
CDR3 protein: CANSGDSYEQYF

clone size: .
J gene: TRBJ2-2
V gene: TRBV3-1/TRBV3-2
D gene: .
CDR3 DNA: TGTGCCAGCAGCCAAGATAGGCGGCTAGTCCCCGGGGAGCTGTTTTTT
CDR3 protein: CASSQDRRLVPGELFF

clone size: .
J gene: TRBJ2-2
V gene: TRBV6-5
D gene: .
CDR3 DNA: TGTGCCAGCAGTTACTCGGCGGCCCGAAACACCGGGGAGCTGTTTTTT
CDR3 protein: CASSYSAARNTGELFF

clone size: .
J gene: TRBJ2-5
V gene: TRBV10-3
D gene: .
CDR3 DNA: TGTGCCATCAGTGATGCAGGGCTCCAGACCCAGTACTTC
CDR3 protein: CAISDAGLQTQYF

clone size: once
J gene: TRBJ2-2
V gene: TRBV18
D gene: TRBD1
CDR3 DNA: TGTGCCAGCTCACCATCGGGACAGGGGAACACCGGGGAGCTGTTTTTT
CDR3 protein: CASSPSGQGNTGELFF

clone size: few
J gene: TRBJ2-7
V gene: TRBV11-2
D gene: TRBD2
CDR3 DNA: TGTGCCAGCAGCTTAGGTGGGGGGGCCTACGAGCAGTACTTC
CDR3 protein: CASSLGGGAYEQYF

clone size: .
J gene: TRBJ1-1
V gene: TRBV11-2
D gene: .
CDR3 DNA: TGTGCCAGCAGCTCTACGTACAGGGCCAGCGGGATGAACACTGAAGCTTTCTTT
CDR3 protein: CASSSTYRASGMNTEAFF

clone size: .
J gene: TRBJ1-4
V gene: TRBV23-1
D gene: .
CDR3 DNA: TGCGCCAGCAGTCAACGGCAGGGGCCTAATGAAAAACTGTTTTTT
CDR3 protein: CASSQRQGPNEKLFF

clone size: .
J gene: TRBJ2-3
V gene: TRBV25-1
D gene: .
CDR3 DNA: TGTGCCAGCAGTGAACTCGCAGGGGCAGATACGCAGTATTTT
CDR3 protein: CASSELAGADTQYF

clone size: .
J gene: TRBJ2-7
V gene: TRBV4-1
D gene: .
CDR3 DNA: TGCGCCAGCAGCCAAGATGGCGGAGGACAGTCTTACGAGCAGTACTTC
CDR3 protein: CASSQDGGGQSYEQYF

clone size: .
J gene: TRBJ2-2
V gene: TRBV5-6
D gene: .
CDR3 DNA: TGTGCCAGCAGCTCAGGGGTGGGCGGGGAGCTGTTTTTT
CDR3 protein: CASSSGVGGELFF

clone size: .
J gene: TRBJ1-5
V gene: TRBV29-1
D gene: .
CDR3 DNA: TGCAGCGCCGGGGAGGGAAATCAGCCCCAGCATTTT
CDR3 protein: CSAGEGNQPQHF

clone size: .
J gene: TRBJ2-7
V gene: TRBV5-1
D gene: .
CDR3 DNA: TGCGCCAGCAGTCCTGCCGAATTTCAGGGAATAGGGCAGTACTTC
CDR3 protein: CASSPAEFQGIGQYF

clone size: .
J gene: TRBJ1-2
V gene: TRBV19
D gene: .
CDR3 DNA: TGTGCCAGTAGTAGGACTTCAGGGGCGGGCTATGGCTACACCTTC
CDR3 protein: CASSRTSGAGYGYTF

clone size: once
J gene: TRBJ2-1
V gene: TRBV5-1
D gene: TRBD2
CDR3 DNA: TGCGCCAGCCGACCGCGCGGTAGTGGCTCTAGCGGGAGCTCCTACAATGAGCAGTTCTTC
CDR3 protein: CASRPRGSGSSGSSYNEQFF

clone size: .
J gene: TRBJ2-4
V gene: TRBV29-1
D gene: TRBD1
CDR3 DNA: TGCAGCGCCGGGACAGGGGATAACATTCAGTACTTC
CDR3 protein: CSAGTGDNIQYF

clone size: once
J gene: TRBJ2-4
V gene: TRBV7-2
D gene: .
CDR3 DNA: TGTGCCAGCAGCTTGGCAGGGGTTGGCAAAAACATTCAGTACTTC
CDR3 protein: CASSLAGVGKNIQYF

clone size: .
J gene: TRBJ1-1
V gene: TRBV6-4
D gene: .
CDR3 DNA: TGTGCCAGCAGTGACTCAGCAGACAGTGACTTCCCTGAAGCTTTCTTT
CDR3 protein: CASSDSADSDFPEAFF

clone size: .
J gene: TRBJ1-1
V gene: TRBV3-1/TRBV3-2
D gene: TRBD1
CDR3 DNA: TGTGCCAGCAGCCAAGAAGGGTTGTACAGGGGTAACACTGAAGCTTTCTTT
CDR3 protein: CASSQEGLYRGNTEAFF

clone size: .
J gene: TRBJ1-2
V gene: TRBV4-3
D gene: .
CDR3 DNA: TGCGCCAGCAGCCAAGACCCCTACGCAGGGGAAAATGGCTACACCTTC
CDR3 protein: CASSQDPYAGENGYTF

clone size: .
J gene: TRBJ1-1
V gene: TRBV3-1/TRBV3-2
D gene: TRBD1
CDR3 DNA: TGTGCCAGCAGCCAAGATCCTGGACAGGCGGCCTCTGGGGCTTTCTTT
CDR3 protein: CASSQDPGQAASGAFF

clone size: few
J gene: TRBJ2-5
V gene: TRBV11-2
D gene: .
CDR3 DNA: TGTGCCAGCAGGGACATGCAGGAGACCCAGTACTTC
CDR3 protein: CASRDMQETQYF

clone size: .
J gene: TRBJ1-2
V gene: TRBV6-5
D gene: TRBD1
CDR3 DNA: TGTGCCAGCTACTCCCCGGGACAGCTCTCTCCTGGCTACACCTTC
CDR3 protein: CASYSPGQLSPGYTF

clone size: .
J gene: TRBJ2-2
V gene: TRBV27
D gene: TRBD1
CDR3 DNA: TGTGCCAGCAGTTTTATTGGCCGAGGGGGCATTCACACCGGGGAGCTGTTTTTT
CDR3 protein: CASSFIGRGGIHTGELFF

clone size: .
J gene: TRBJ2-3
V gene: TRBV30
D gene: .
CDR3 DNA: TGTGCCTCCCGCGAGGCGGGGGCAGGGGCCGATACGCAGTATTTT
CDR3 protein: CASREAGAGADTQYF

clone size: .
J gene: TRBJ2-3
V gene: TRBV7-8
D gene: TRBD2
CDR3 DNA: TGTGCCAGCAGCTTAAGACTAGCGGGTGGAGCAGATACGCAGTATTTT
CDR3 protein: CASSLRLAGGADTQYF

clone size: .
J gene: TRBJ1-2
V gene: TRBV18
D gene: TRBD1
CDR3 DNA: TGTGCCAGCTCATCGAGGGACAGGGAGAACTATGGCTACACCTTC
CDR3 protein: CASSSRDRENYGYTF

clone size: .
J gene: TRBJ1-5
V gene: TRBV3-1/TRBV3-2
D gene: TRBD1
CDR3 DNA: TGTGCCAGCAGCCATTCCTCCGGACAGGGCTACAATCAGCCCCAGCATTTT
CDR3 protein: CASSHSSGQGYNQPQHF

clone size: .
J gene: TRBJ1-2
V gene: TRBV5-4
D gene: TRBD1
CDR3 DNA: TGTGCCAGCAGCGAGGGGAACAGGGGGGATGGCTACACCTTC
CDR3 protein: CASSEGNRGDGYTF

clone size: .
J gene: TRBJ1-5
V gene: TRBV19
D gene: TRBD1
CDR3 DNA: TGTGCCAGTAGTACCGACAGGGACGTGGGTAGCAATCAGCCCCAGCATTTT
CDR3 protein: CASSTDRDVGSNQPQHF

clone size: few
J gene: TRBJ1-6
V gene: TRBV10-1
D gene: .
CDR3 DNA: TGCGCCAGCAGCCTTCACAGAGATAATTCACCCCTCCACTTT
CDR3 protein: CASSLHRDNSPLHF

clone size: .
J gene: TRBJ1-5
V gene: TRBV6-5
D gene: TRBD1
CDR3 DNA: TGTGCCAGCAGTCAGCAGGGGGAAGGCGGTCAGCCCCAGCATTTT
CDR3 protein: CASSQQGEGGQPQHF

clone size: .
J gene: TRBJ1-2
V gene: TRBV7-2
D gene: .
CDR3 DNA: TGTGCCAGTAGCTTAAGGGCACAAACCCCGGGAAACTTC
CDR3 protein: CASSLRAQTPGNF

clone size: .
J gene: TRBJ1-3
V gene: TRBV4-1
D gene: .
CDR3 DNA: TGCGCCAGCAGCCAAGAGGAAAGCGTATCTGGAAACACCATATATTTT
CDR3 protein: CASSQEESVSGNTIYF

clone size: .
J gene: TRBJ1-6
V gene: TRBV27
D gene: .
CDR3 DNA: TGTGCCAGCAGCCTCCGGGACAATGAGTATTCACCCCTCCACTTT
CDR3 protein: CASSLRDNEYSPLHF

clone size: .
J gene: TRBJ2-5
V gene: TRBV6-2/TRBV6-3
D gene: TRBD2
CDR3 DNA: TGTGCCAGCAGCTTGCTCGGGAGGGTTCAAGAGACCCAGTACTTC
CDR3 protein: CASSLLGRVQETQYF

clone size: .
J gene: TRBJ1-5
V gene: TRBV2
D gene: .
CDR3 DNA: TGTGCCAGCAACGGTCAGGTGAGCAATCAGCCCCAGCATTTT
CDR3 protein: CASNGQVSNQPQHF

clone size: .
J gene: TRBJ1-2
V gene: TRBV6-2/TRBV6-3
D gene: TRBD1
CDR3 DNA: TGTGCCAGCAGTTACGTCCCGGGACAGGGACTGATCGACTACACCTTC
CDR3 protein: CASSYVPGQGLIDYTF

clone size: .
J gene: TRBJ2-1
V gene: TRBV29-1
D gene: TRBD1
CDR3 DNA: TGCAGCGCGACCAAGGACAGGGGGCGCGAGCAGTTCTTC
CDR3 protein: CSATKDRGREQFF

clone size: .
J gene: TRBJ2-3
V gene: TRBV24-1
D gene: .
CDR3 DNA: TGTGCCACCAGTGATTTTAGGAGGGCAGATACGCAGTATTTT
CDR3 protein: CATSDFRRADTQYF

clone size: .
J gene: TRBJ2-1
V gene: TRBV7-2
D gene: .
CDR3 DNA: TGTGCCAGCAGCCGCCCCGTTCTCGGGAATGAGCAGTTCTTC
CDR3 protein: CASSRPVLGNEQFF

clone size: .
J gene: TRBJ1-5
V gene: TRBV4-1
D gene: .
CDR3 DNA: TGCGCCAGCAGCCATCCGGGGGAGTTTATTCAGCCCCAGCATTTT
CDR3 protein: CASSHPGEFIQPQHF

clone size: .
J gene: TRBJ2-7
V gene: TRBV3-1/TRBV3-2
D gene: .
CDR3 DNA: TGTGCCAGCAGCCAAGAGGGTGCAGGCTACTACGAGCAGTACTTC
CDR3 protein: CASSQEGAGYYEQYF

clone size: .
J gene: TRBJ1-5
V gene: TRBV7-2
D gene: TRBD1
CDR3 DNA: TGTGCCAGCAGCTTACGGTCGGGACAGGGGGCGAGCGGCAATCAGCCCCAGCATTTT
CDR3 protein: CASSLRSGQGASGNQPQHF

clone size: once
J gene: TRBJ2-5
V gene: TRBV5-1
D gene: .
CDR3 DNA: TGCGCCAGCAGCGGACTTAGCGGTTCGGAGACCCAGTACTTC
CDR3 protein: CASSGLSGSETQYF

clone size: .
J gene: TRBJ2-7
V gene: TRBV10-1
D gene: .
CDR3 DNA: TGCGCCAGCAGTGAGTCCGGGGGTAGGGAGCAGTACTTC
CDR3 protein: CASSESGGREQYF

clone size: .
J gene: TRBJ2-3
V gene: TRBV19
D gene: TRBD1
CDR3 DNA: TGTGCCAGTACCGCAACGGGGACAGGGCGGAGTAGGGATACGCAGTATTTT
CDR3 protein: CASTATGTGRSRDTQYF